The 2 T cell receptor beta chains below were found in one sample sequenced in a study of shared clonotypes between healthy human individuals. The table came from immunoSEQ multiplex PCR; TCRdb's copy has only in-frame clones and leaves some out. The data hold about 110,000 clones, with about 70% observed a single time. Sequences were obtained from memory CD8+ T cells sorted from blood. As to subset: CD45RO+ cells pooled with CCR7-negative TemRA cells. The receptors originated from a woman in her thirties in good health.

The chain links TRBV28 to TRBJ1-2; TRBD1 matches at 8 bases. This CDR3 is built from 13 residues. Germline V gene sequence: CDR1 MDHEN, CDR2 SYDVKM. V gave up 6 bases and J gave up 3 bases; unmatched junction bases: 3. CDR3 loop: CASRPGGYYGYTF. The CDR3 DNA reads TGTGCCAGCAGGCCAGGGGGCTACTATGGCTACACCTTC.

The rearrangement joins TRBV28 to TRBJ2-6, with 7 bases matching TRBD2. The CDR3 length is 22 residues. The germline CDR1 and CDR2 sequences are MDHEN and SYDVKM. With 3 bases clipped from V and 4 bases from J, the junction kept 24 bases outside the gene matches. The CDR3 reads CASSFPAGRLSPSLGGANVLTF. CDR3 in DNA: TGTGCCAGCAGTTTTCCGGCCGGGAGGCTTTCCCCCTCCTTAGGAGGGGCCAACGTCCTGACTTTC.